This is a list of T cell receptor beta chains from one sample in a study of shared clonotypes between healthy human individuals. Here immunoSEQ multiplex PCR was the method, and the copy in TCRdb shows in-frame clones only, minus some. The table records over a million clones, around 95% of them present only once. Material for sequencing was naive CD4+ T cells sorted from blood. All receptors derive from a man aged 30 to 39 in good health. CDR3s include the opening cysteine and the closing phenylalanine or tryptophan. D genes are given only for firm matches. Clone size is not always given. Where it is, it says once, few, many or a class for expanded clones.

clone size,V gene,J gene,D gene,CDR3 protein,CDR3 DNA
.,TRBV10-3,TRBJ1-2,.,CAIKDINYGYTF,TGTGCCATCAAGGACATCAACTATGGCTACACCTTC
once,TRBV29-1,TRBJ1-2,.,CSVGGSNYGYTF,TGCAGCGTTGGCGGGTCTAACTATGGCTACACCTTC
.,TRBV19,TRBJ2-5,TRBD2,CASTRTSGSQETQYF,TGTGCCAGTACCCGGACTAGCGGGAGCCAAGAGACCCAGTACTTC
.,TRBV18,TRBJ1-1,.,CASSPPNTEAFF,TGTGCCAGCTCACCCCCGAACACTGAAGCTTTCTTT
.,TRBV5-1,TRBJ2-7,TRBD1,CASSPRTGESSYEQYF,TGCGCCAGCAGCCCCCGGACAGGGGAGAGCTCCTACGAGCAGTACTTC
.,TRBV18,TRBJ2-1,.,CASSPPGGNEQFF,TGTGCCAGCTCACCACCAGGCGGTAATGAGCAGTTCTTC
.,TRBV29-1,TRBJ2-4,TRBD1,CSIRQGAWDIQYF,TGCAGCATAAGACAGGGGGCGTGGGACATTCAGTACTTC
once,TRBV6-5,TRBJ1-5,.,CASRPRKEQPQHF,TGTGCCAGCAGACCTCGTAAAGAGCAGCCCCAGCATTTT
.,TRBV19,TRBJ1-5,TRBD1,CASSTGPGQGIQPQHF,TGTGCCAGTAGTACAGGTCCGGGACAGGGGATACAGCCCCAGCATTTT
.,TRBV5-1,TRBJ2-7,TRBD1,CASSSSGQGAREQYF,TGCGCCAGCAGCAGCTCCGGACAGGGGGCAAGGGAGCAGTACTTC
.,TRBV30,TRBJ1-1,.,CAWSQGRRNTEAFF,TGTGCCTGGAGTCAAGGCCGGAGGAACACTGAAGCTTTCTTT
.,TRBV6-5,TRBJ1-2,.,CASSYSTRANYGYTF,TGTGCCAGCAGTTACTCGACTCGGGCTAACTATGGCTACACCTTC
.,TRBV11-2,TRBJ2-3,TRBD2,CASSLTFGSAGGITDTQYF,TGTGCCAGCAGCTTAACGTTCGGGTCAGCGGGAGGGATCACAGATACGCAGTATTTT
.,TRBV10-3,TRBJ2-2,.,CAISETTGGDGELFF,TGTGCCATCAGTGAGACAACAGGGGGGGACGGGGAGCTGTTTTTT
.,TRBV11-3,TRBJ2-3,.,CASSLDRTDTQYF,TGTGCCAGCAGCTTAGATCGTACAGATACGCAGTATTTT
once,TRBV6-4,TRBJ1-2,.,CASSLTQNYGYTF,TGTGCCAGCAGTTTGACCCAGAACTATGGCTACACCTTC
.,TRBV7-9,TRBJ2-1,.,CASSLAIQHNEQFF,TGTGCCAGCAGCTTAGCGATCCAGCACAATGAGCAGTTCTTC
.,TRBV5-1,TRBJ2-2,.,CASSPSTYEGGELFF,TGCGCCAGCAGCCCTTCGACCTACGAGGGGGGGGAGCTGTTTTTT
.,TRBV7-6,TRBJ2-1,.,CASSFLGSSYNEQFF,TGTGCCAGCAGTTTCCTCGGGAGCTCCTACAATGAGCAGTTCTTC
.,TRBV7-7,TRBJ2-5,TRBD2,CASSLAGGLAGGRQETQYF,TGTGCCAGCAGCTTAGCGGGGGGGCTAGCGGGTGGACGCCAAGAGACCCAGTACTTC
.,TRBV7-2,TRBJ2-5,.,CASSLQPGEETQYF,TGTGCCAGCAGCTTACAACCGGGAGAAGAGACCCAGTACTTC
.,TRBV7-3,TRBJ2-2,TRBD2,CASSLTATGLAGALRELFF,TGTGCCAGCAGCTTAACGGCCACGGGACTAGCGGGAGCCCTTCGGGAGCTGTTTTTT
.,TRBV28,TRBJ2-3,TRBD1,CASSESGQGTDTQYF,TGTGCCAGCAGCGAATCCGGACAGGGCACAGATACGCAGTATTTT
.,TRBV6-4,TRBJ2-2,.,CARWTTGELFF,TGTGCCAGGTGGACCACCGGGGAGCTGTTTTTT
.,TRBV27,TRBJ2-2,.,CASSLLMEGGLYGELFF,TGTGCCAGCAGTTTATTGATGGAGGGTGGGTTGTACGGGGAGCTGTTTTTT
.,TRBV18,TRBJ2-2,TRBD1,CASSLYGTGADTGELFF,TGTGCCAGCTCACTTTACGGGACAGGGGCCGACACCGGGGAGCTGTTTTTT
.,TRBV4-3,TRBJ2-1,.,CASSQDSYGGNEQFF,TGCGCCAGCAGCCAAGACTCCTATGGGGGCAATGAGCAGTTCTTC
.,TRBV28,TRBJ1-5,.,CASSLRPGFGQPQHF,TGTGCCAGCAGTTTACGTCCTGGGTTTGGCCAGCCCCAGCATTTT
.,TRBV19,TRBJ2-6,.,CASSPKEGEFIFSGANVLTF,TGTGCCAGTAGTCCCAAGGAAGGGGAGTTCATCTTCTCTGGGGCCAACGTCCTGACTTTC
.,TRBV14,TRBJ2-4,.,CASSPLGPAKNIQYF,TGTGCCAGCAGCCCCCTGGGGCCAGCCAAAAACATTCAGTACTTC
.,TRBV19,TRBJ1-5,.,CASSLWGVRGNQPQHF,TGTGCCAGTAGTTTATGGGGGGTGAGAGGAAATCAGCCCCAGCATTTT
.,TRBV18,TRBJ2-7,TRBD2,CASSPTGTREYEQYF,TGTGCCAGCTCACCGACCGGGACTAGGGAGTACGAGCAGTACTTC
.,TRBV27,TRBJ2-7,.,CASSLSTGGPYEQYF,TGTGCCAGCAGTTTATCTACTGGTGGTCCCTACGAGCAGTACTTC
.,TRBV5-6,TRBJ2-7,.,CASITIGDYEQYF,TGTGCCAGCATCACCATAGGGGACTACGAGCAGTACTTC
.,TRBV4-3,TRBJ1-1,.,CASSQIIGTTIWGAFF,TGCGCCAGCAGCCAGATAATCGGGACAACGATCTGGGGAGCTTTCTTT
.,TRBV6-1,TRBJ2-4,TRBD1,CASSESIGTGENIQYF,TGTGCCAGCAGTGAATCCATCGGGACAGGGGAAAACATTCAGTACTTC
.,TRBV28,TRBJ1-4,TRBD1,CASSLIVDRSEKLFF,TGTGCCAGCAGTTTAATTGTGGACAGGTCTGAAAAACTGTTTTTT
.,TRBV5-4,TRBJ2-3,TRBD1,CASSLTGTGGEQYF,TGTGCCAGCAGCTTGACCGGGACAGGGGGGGAGCAGTATTTT
.,TRBV10-3,TRBJ2-1,TRBD1,CAISDGQGAVDEQFF,TGTGCCATCAGTGATGGGCAGGGGGCGGTGGATGAGCAGTTCTTC
.,TRBV5-6,TRBJ2-5,.,CASSLGTVRERREETQYF,TGTGCCAGCAGCTTGGGAACGGTGCGGGAAAGACGGGAAGAGACCCAGTACTTC
.,TRBV10-3,TRBJ2-1,.,CAISGFSRTNEQFF,TGTGCCATCAGTGGGTTTAGTCGAACCAATGAGCAGTTCTTC
.,TRBV5-1,TRBJ2-1,TRBD1,CASSLDRGSTNEQFF,TGCGCCAGCAGCTTGGACAGGGGAAGTACGAATGAGCAGTTCTTC
.,TRBV10-2,TRBJ2-1,.,CASVPRLRLGVTTSYNEQFF,TGCGCCAGCGTTCCCCGACTAAGACTAGGAGTAACGACCTCCTACAATGAGCAGTTCTTC
.,TRBV5-1,TRBJ2-5,.,CASSFSGTYQETQYF,TGCGCCAGCAGCTTCAGCGGCACATACCAAGAGACCCAGTACTTC
.,TRBV18,TRBJ2-1,TRBD2,CASSPLTLAGAVEQFF,TGTGCCAGCTCACCACTTACCCTAGCGGGAGCTGTTGAGCAGTTCTTC
.,TRBV18,TRBJ2-1,TRBD2,CASSPIGLARSSSYNEQFF,TGTGCCAGCTCCCCAATCGGACTAGCCCGATCGAGCTCCTACAATGAGCAGTTCTTC
.,TRBV19,TRBJ2-7,.,CASSIGAGIEQYF,TGTGCCAGTAGTATAGGGGCAGGGATCGAGCAGTACTTC
.,TRBV28,TRBJ1-1,.,CASSFRRSGTEAFF,TGTGCCAGCAGTTTTCGCAGATCGGGGACTGAAGCTTTCTTT
.,TRBV5-5,TRBJ2-1,.,CASSPLAGSYNEQFF,TGTGCCAGCAGCCCCCTAGCCGGTTCCTACAATGAGCAGTTCTTC
.,TRBV14,TRBJ2-7,TRBD2,CASSQDLGRLAGRYEQYF,TGTGCCAGCAGCCAAGATCTTGGGAGACTAGCGGGAAGGTACGAGCAGTACTTC
.,TRBV9,TRBJ2-1,TRBD2,CASSVATGVAGLYNEQFF,TGTGCCAGCAGCGTAGCTACTGGAGTAGCGGGACTCTACAATGAGCAGTTCTTC
.,TRBV7-6,TRBJ2-3,.,CASSFGGGTDTQYF,TGTGCCAGCAGCTTTGGCGGGGGCACAGATACGCAGTATTTT
.,TRBV5-8,TRBJ1-1,TRBD1,CASSLGEDREAFF,TGTGCCAGCAGCTTGGGAGAGGACAGGGAAGCTTTCTTT
.,TRBV5-5,TRBJ1-2,.,CASSLVEGGYTF,TGTGCCAGCAGCTTGGTCGAGGGTGGCTACACCTTC
.,TRBV10-3,TRBJ2-2,TRBD2,CAISEVAGGPIGGELFF,TGTGCCATCAGTGAAGTTGCGGGAGGGCCTATTGGCGGGGAGCTGTTTTTT
.,TRBV28,TRBJ1-1,TRBD1,CASRSGQPRVAFF,TGTGCCAGCAGATCGGGACAGCCTCGTGTGGCTTTCTTT
.,TRBV5-1,TRBJ2-6,.,CASRLGGHGANVLTF,TGCGCCAGCAGGCTTGGGGGGCACGGGGCCAACGTCCTGACTTTC
.,TRBV11-2,TRBJ2-5,.,CASSSPPSLETQYF,TGTGCCAGCAGCTCCCCTCCTAGCTTGGAGACCCAGTACTTC